The 21 T cell receptor beta chains reported below all come from one sample, sequenced in a study of post-analysis software for immune sequencing data. These TCRs are of unknown antigen specificity. Unique molecular identifiers had been added to the TCR beta cDNA libraries. Each CDR3 protein gets one entry after TCRdb re-called the PCR reads with MiXCR. Here the sample spans around 710,000 distinct CDR3 sequences, about 45% being singletons. Findings of the study overall: Higher frequency in patients than in controls was seen for 5 or 6 TRBV segments, with TRBV5-6, TRBV5-1 and TRBV20-1 among them.

What was sequenced was blood. All receptors derive from a girl under 18 with multiple sclerosis.

This CDR3 is CASSNSGGSTDTQYF. The CDR3, as DNA: TGTGCCAGCAGTAATAGCGGGGGAAGCACAGATACGCAGTATTTT. The chain uses TRBV9 and TRBJ2-3; 9 bases match TRBD2. V dropped 5 bases and J dropped 0; count of bases not matched to a gene: 4. Per the germline V gene, CDR1 is SGDLS and CDR2 is YYNGEE. This CDR3 region has 15 residues. The variable domain in full, with the rest retrieved from reference TRBV9 and TRBJ2-3, is DSGVTQTPKHLITATGQRVTLRCSPRSGDLSVYWYQQSLDQGLQFLIQYYNGEERAKGNILERFSAQQFPDLHSELNLSSLELGDSALYFCASSNSGGSTDTQYFGPGTRLTVL.

V usage is TRBV29-1 and J usage is TRBJ2-3; 10 nucleotides match TRBD1. Trimming removed 5 bases from V and 5 bases from J; junction bases left unmatched: 10. The CDR3 spans 15 residues. CDR1 is SQVTM, CDR2 ANQGSEA, per germline. CDR3 sequence reads: CSVYRQGANIDTQYF. The CDR3 DNA sequence: TGCAGCGTTTATAGACAGGGGGCGAACATAGATACGCAGTATTTT.

This clonotype was counted only a few times. The chain links TRBV20-1 to TRBJ2-7; 14 bases agree with TRBD2. Germline CDR1 reads DFQATT; CDR2 reads SNEGSKA (reference sequence). Trimming took 6 bases from V and 1 from J; bases not matched to a gene: 8. This CDR3 is built from 16 residues. CDR3 DNA sequence: TGCAGTGCGCAGGGACTAGCGGGAGTTGGTTCCTACGAGCAGTACTTC. Translating it yields CSAQGLAGVGSYEQYF.

As for this clonotype: At one end, the junction sequence differs from germline, possibly due to a read error. This chain uses TRBV7-7 with TRBJ2-1; either TRBD1 or TRBD2 may fit D (5 bases each). Germline-derived CDR1 and CDR2 are SSHAT and FNYEAQ (reference sequence). This CDR3 has 15 amino acids. CDR3 sequence: CASSLAWGPNNEQFF. In nucleotides, the CDR3 is TGTGCTAGCAGCTTAGCGTGGGGACCAAACAATGAGCAGTTCTTC.

Remarks on this clonotype: One junction end disagrees with the germline gene, perhaps due to a read error. The CDR3 sequence: CASSQGGAETPLHF. CDR3 in DNA: TGCGCCAGCAGCCAGGGTGGTGCGGAGACACCCCTCCACTTT. This chain uses TRBV3-1 with TRBJ1-6, with D possibly TRBD1 on 5 matching bases. From germline, CDR1 is LGHDT and CDR2 YNNKEL (reference sequence). The CDR3 extends over 14 amino acids. Based on the CDR3 plus reference TRBV3-1 and TRBJ1-6, the full variable domain is DTAVSQTPKYLVTQMGNDKSIKCEQNLGHDTMYWYKQDSKKFLKIMFSYNNKELIINETVPNRFSPKSPDKAHLNLHINSLELGDSAVYFCASSQGGAETPLHFGNGTRLTVT.

CDR3 loop: CASSLAGSEGSTYEQYF. The DNA for the CDR3 is TGCGCCAGCAGCTTGGCGGGTTCGGAGGGATCAACCTACGAGCAGTACTTC. This chain links TRBV5-1 with TRBJ2-7; a weak D match, TRBD2 (6 bases). Germline V gives CDR1 SGHRS, CDR2 YFSETQ. The CDR3 extends over 17 amino acids. The V end was cut by 0 bases, the J end by 2 bases, with 18 bases between.

A note on this clonotype: The junction departs from germline at one end; a sequencing error may be responsible. The chain carries TRBV27 and TRBJ1-2; 8 bases agree with TRBD1. In germline, CDR1 is MNHEY, CDR2 SMNVEV (reference sequence). CDR3 length: 15 residues. The CDR3 is CARSLGMAGGSGYTF. CDR3 DNA: TGTGCCCGCAGCCTGGGGATGGCAGGGGGCTCTGGCTACACCTTC.

CDR3 sequence reads: CASSSDRDEQYF. In nucleotides, the CDR3 is TGTGCCAGCAGTTCGGACAGGGACGAGCAGTACTTC. J is TRBJ2-7 and V is TRBV28; 8 bases match TRBD1. V was clipped by 4 bases and J by 5 bases; unmatched bases: 1. This CDR3 contains 12 residues. CDR1 MDHEN and CDR2 SYDVKM come from the germline V gene.

This clonotype was counted only a few times. The chain recombines TRBV28 with TRBJ2-1; 7 nucleotides match TRBD1. This CDR3 has 13 residues. The germline V gene encodes CDR1 MDHEN and CDR2 SYDVKM. Trimming removed 10 bases from V and 7 bases from J; junction bases left unmatched: 10. The CDR3: CAIQYRGGNEQFF. CDR3 nucleotide sequence: TGTGCCATACAGTACAGGGGCGGGAATGAGCAGTTCTTC.

This chain connects TRBV27 to TRBJ1-2, with D tentatively TRBD1 (5 bases). The CDR3 has 17 residues. Trimming took off 7 bases at V and 1 base at J, with 22 bases between the two ends. CDR1 is MNHEY and CDR2 is SMNVEV in the germline V gene (reference sequence). CDR3 residues: CASTTMTQGGVNYGYTF. The CDR3 bases are TGTGCCAGCACCACTATGACCCAGGGTGGGGTTAACTATGGCTACACCTTC.

This chain links TRBV5-6 with TRBJ2-5; 10 bases line up with TRBD2. The junction had 2 bases not matched to a gene; V was cut back by 0 bases and J by 3 bases. This CDR3 contains 15 residues. The germline gives CDR1 SGHDT, CDR2 YYEEEE. In DNA, the CDR3 is TGTGCCAGCAGCTTGGACCTAGCGGGAGAAGAGACCCAGTACTTC. It encodes CASSLDLAGEETQYF.

This clonotype came up a few times. The chain couples TRBV6-4 to TRBJ2-7, with 7 bases that match TRBD2. CDR1 is MRHNA and CDR2 is SNTAGT in the germline V gene. The CDR3 sequence is 16 residues long. The CDR3 spells CALAGGLYPAVHEQYF. In DNA, the CDR3 is TGTGCTCTCGCCGGGGGGTTGTATCCTGCTGTTCACGAGCAGTACTTC.

Here the CDR3 reads CASSGREGILGTDTQYF. CDR3 DNA: TGTGCCAGCAGTGGCCGGGAGGGTATTCTTGGCACAGATACGCAGTATTTT. The chain combines TRBV14 with TRBJ2-3, with 8 positions matching TRBD2. Germline V CDR1 and CDR2: SGHDN, FVKESK. The CDR3 consists of 17 residues. With V trimmed by 6 bases and J by 1 base, 12 bases remained unmatched.

Points on this clonotype: An end of the junction differs from the germline gene, which may be a read error. V gene TRBV2 combines with J gene TRBJ1-5, with a possible D match to TRBD1 (5 bases). Germline CDR1 is SNHLY and CDR2 is FYNNEI. The CDR3 sequence is 14 residues long. DNA for the CDR3: TGTGCCAGCAGTGAGCGTCCGGACAATCAGCCCCAGAATTTT. Translated, it gives CASSERPDNQPQNF. Together with reference TRBV2 and TRBJ1-5, the CDR3 gives the full variable domain: EPEVTQTPSHQVTQMGQEVILRCVPISNHLYFYWYRQILGQKVEFLVSFYNNEISEKSEIFDDQFSVERPDGSNFTLKIRSTKLEDSAMYFCASSERPDNQPQNFGDGTRLSIL.

This chain joins TRBV6-1 and TRBJ2-1; the match to TRBD1 covers 8 bases. The DNA end favors TRBJ2-7, so the J call may be wrong. Germline V gene sequence: CDR1 MNHNS, CDR2 SASEGT. The CDR3 covers 14 residues. The CDR3 nucleotides are TGTGCCAGCAGTGATGGACAGGGCTTCGACGAGCAGTACTTC. It translates to CASSDGQGFDEQYF.

The rearrangement links TRBV20-1 to TRBJ2-7; the match to TRBD2 covers 10 bases. Germline assignment: CDR1 DFQATT and CDR2 SNEGSKA (reference sequence). The CDR3 extends over 15 amino acids. The ends lost 4 bases at V and 5 bases at J; junction bases unmatched: 11. Here the CDR3 reads CSANIGASGSHEQYF. The DNA for the CDR3 is TGCAGTGCTAACATCGGGGCTAGCGGGAGCCACGAGCAGTACTTC.

The chain couples TRBV6-1 to TRBJ2-2, with 10 bases that match TRBD2. CDR1 is MNHNS and CDR2 is SASEGT in the germline V gene. The CDR3 sequence is 15 residues long. Trimming took 4 bases from V and 6 from J; bases not matched to a gene: 5. Written as DNA, the CDR3 is TGTGCCAGCAGTGCCCTAGCGGGAGTGGCCGGGGAGCTGTTTTTT. Its translation is CASSALAGVAGELFF.

The chain couples TRBV6-4 to TRBJ2-3; TRBD2 matches at 12 bases. The CDR3 has 15 residues. V lost 6 bases and J lost 3; bases outside the gene matches: 4. Germline CDR1 MRHNA, CDR2 SNTAGT. CDR3 nucleotides: TGTGCCAGCAGAAAAGGGACTAGCGGGACAGATACGCAGTATTTT. Translation gives CASRKGTSGTDTQYF.

As DNA, the CDR3 is TGTGCCAGTCTTCGACAGGGTAGTAGGGAGCAGTACTTC. Its translation: CASLRQGSREQYF. The chain recombines TRBV6-6 with TRBJ2-4; 7 bases align to TRBD1. CDR3 length equals 13 residues. In germline, CDR1 is MNHNY, CDR2 SVGAGI (reference sequence). With 9 bases clipped from V and 13 bases from J, the junction kept 15 bases outside the gene matches.

The rearrangement links TRBV29-1 to TRBJ2-1; 7 bases are shared with TRBD2. CDR3 size: 15 residues. With V trimmed by 1 base and J by 8 bases, 11 bases remained unmatched. Germline assignment: CDR1 SQVTM and CDR2 ANQGSEA. The CDR3 DNA reads TGCAGCGTTGAAGTTTTTTCGGCTAGCGGCGATGAGCAGTTCTTC. Encoded protein: CSVEVFSASGDEQFF.

The CDR3 coding sequence is TGTGCCAGCAGCTACAGATGGGGAGGAGAGACCCAGTACTTC. Protein: CASSYRWGGETQYF. V gene TRBV9 combines with J gene TRBJ2-5, with D perhaps matching TRBD2 (6 bases). There are 14 residues in the CDR3. Germline V lookup: CDR1 SGDLS, CDR2 YYNGEE. Trimming left V 4 bases short and J 4 bases short, with 14 bases between.